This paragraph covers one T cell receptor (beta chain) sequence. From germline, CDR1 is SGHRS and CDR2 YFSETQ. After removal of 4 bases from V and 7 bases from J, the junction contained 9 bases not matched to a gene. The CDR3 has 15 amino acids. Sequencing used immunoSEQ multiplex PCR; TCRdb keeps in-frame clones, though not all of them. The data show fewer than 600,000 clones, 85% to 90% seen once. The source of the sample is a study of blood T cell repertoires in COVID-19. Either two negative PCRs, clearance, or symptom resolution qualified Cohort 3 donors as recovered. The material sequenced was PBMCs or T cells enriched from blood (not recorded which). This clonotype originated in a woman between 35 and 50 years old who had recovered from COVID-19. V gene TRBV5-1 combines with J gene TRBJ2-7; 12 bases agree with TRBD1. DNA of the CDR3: TGCGCCAGCAGCGCACCGGGACAGGGGGCCGGGGAGCAGTACTTC. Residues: CASSAPGQGAGEQYF.